The clone carrying this T cell receptor beta chain has only a few counts. The data belong to a study of blood T cell repertoires in COVID-19. Study-wide context: Acute-phase and convalescent COVID-19 samples originated in the United States, Italy and Spain. From T cells, B-cell-depleted T cells, or PBMCs came the material, which was cDNA or gDNA.

V shed 4 bases and J 8 bases; nucleotides not matched to a gene: 13. The CDR3 loop spans 15 amino acids. Per germline, CDR1 MNHEY and CDR2 SMNVEV (reference sequence). Original handling: Researchers report that nucleated cell counts were estimated from reference gene primer amplification. Measured with immunoSEQ multiplex PCR; TCRdb has only the in-frame clones, and not every one. For V, J and clone size, that table is used; D and trimming come from the DNA. The table has about 200,000 clones, approximately 82% seen once. The chain uses TRBV27 and TRBJ2-5; 7 bases fit TRBD1. Sequenced material: peripheral blood. The origin of this receptor is a human donor with acute or convalescent COVID-19. The donor label of this sample is uncertain. The CDR3 DNA reads as TGTGCCAGCAGTTCGGAGTCAGGGGGAGTTAATACCCAGTACTTC. Translation: CASSSESGGVNTQYF.